Below are 6 T cell receptor beta chains sequenced from a single sample in a study of a mutant IDH1 vaccine in newly diagnosed glioma. Regarding time point: week 5, during vaccination. Doses of 300 ug of mutant IDH1 20-mer peptide were given with topical imiquimod. The antigens for these receptors are not known. Here immunoSEQ multiplex PCR was the method, and the copy in TCRdb shows in-frame clones only, minus some. The repertoire includes 30,000 to 35,000 clones, roughly 54% of them detected once, and about 11% sits in the top ten. Sample: PBMCs, taken from a glioma patient whose treatment included an IDH1 peptide vaccine. All receptors derive from a woman younger than 30 with glioma.

The chain is built from TRBV5-1 and TRBJ1-5; TRBD1 is a possible D gene (5 bases). Germline V CDR1 and CDR2: SGHRS, YFSETQ. The length of the CDR3 is 16 residues. Trimming removed 0 bases at V and 6 bases at J, with 16 bases between. CDR3 sequence reads: CASSLAGAGVGQPQHF. The CDR3 nucleotides read TGCGCCAGCAGCTTGGCCGGGGCTGGGGTTGGTCAGCCCCAGCATTTT.

The V and J genes are TRBV6-5 and TRBJ1-1; D unresolved. The germline CDR1 and CDR2 sequences are MNHEY and SVGAGI. Trimming took 7 bases from V and 7 from J, leaving 19 bases between them. The CDR3 contains 14 residues. CDR3 amino acids: CASNPPLSTGEAFF. In DNA, the CDR3 is TGTGCCAGCAACCCTCCCTTAAGCACGGGTGAAGCTTTCTTT.

There are a few counts of this clone. The V and J genes are TRBV19 and TRBJ1-1; 7 bases map to TRBD1. Germline V gene data show CDR1 as LNHDA and CDR2 as SQIVND (reference sequence). The CDR3 contains 15 residues. The junction had 9 bases not matched to a gene; V was cut back by 7 bases and J by 1 base. The CDR3 here is CASIQGTPRNTEAFF. CDR3 nucleotides: TGTGCCAGTATACAGGGGACCCCTCGGAACACTGAAGCTTTCTTT.

The CDR3 spells CASSSPGTGLDEQYF. Here the CDR3 DNA reads TGTGCCAGCAGCTCCCCCGGGACAGGGTTGGACGAGCAGTACTTC. The chain carries TRBV7-9 and TRBJ2-7, with 9 bases lining up with TRBD1. CDR3 length: 15 amino acids. In germline, CDR1 is SEHNR, CDR2 FQNEAQ (reference sequence). Trimming at V came to 4 bases and at J to 5 bases, leaving 9 bases not matched to a gene.

This clone occurred a few times. V usage is TRBV7-8 and J usage is TRBJ1-1; TRBD1 might be the D (5 bases). Germline CDR1 reads SGHVS; CDR2 reads FQNEAQ. This CDR3 is built from 14 residues. V was trimmed by 5 bases and J by 0 bases, leaving 10 bases between them. The chain's CDR3 is CASSLSGVNTEAFF. CDR3 sequence (DNA): TGTGCCAGCAGCCTTTCGGGGGTGAACACTGAAGCTTTCTTT.

This clone turned up a few times. This chain uses TRBV30 with TRBJ2-5; the D is unclear. The germline V gene encodes CDR1 GTSNPN and CDR2 SVGIG (reference sequence). The V end was cut by 0 bases, the J end by 1 base, with 9 bases between. The CDR3 has 14 amino acids. As DNA, the CDR3 is TGTGCCTGGAGTGTATTTCGGGCCCAAGAGACCCAGTACTTC. Protein: CAWSVFRAQETQYF. The full variable domain, its missing parts supplied by reference TRBV30 and TRBJ2-5, is SQTIHQWPATLVQPVGSPLSLECTVEGTSNPNLYWYRQAAGRGLQLLFYSVGIGQISSEVPQNLSASRPQDRQFILSSKKLLLSDSGFYLCAWSVFRAQETQYFGPGTRLLVL.